The clone carrying this T cell receptor (beta chain) showed up just a few times. The antigen remains undetermined. The data originate from a study of identical twins. TCRdb reprocessed the 5' RACE reads with MiXCR, giving one entry per CDR3 protein. Here the sample spans 550,000 to 800,000 distinct CDR3 sequences, just over 7% being singletons. V lost 3 bases to trimming and J lost 0 bases, with 12 bases between them. The CDR3 extends over 16 amino acids. Germline V gene sequence: CDR1 LGHDT, CDR2 YNNKEL (reference sequence). The study, taken as a whole, reports: The authors drew conclusions from cross-sectional statistical analysis rather than following the same donors. While abundant cord blood beta clonotypes carried fewer insertions, memory repertoires showed no such pattern. Within twin pairs, the out-of-frame alpha sequences they shared showed excess low generation probability.

This same sample was also part of a study on yellow fever vaccine responses in identical twins. That study adds: Twins showed a vaccine T cell response that reportedly seemed partly convergent, partly personalized.

Sequencing was done on a sample of PBMCs. This sequence originates from a woman under 30 in good health. The chain recombines TRBV3-1 with TRBJ2-1; D may be TRBD2 (6 bases). CDR3 coding DNA: TGTGCCAGCAGCCATGTCGGGAGAGTCTCCTACAATGAGCAGTTCTTC. It encodes CASSHVGRVSYNEQFF.